The rows below give T cell receptor beta chains drawn from one sample of a study of cytomegalovirus exposure and HLA in healthy donors. Repertoires were generated with immunoSEQ multiplex PCR, while TCRdb's copy carries only in-frame clones and drops some. The table shows 150,000 to 200,000 clones, with roughly 90% occurring only once. Sample: PBMCs. These receptors all stem from a woman under 30 in good health and CMV-seronegative. The conserved cysteine and the conserved F or W are not part of the CDR3 here. The D gene is left open where the match is weak.

v_gene,len,d_gene,CDR3aa
TRBV6-5,14,TRBD2,ASSSAGVSAKDTQY
TRBV7-2,10,-,ASSQIHYEQY
TRBV19,12,TRBD1,ASSIRQGESPQH
TRBV11-2,13,TRBD1,ASSLGGGDSHEQY
TRBV7-9,12,-,ASSYSSSSTEAF
TRBV5-1,14,-,ASSPGGYEGHYGYT
TRBV6-1,12,TRBD1,ASSARGLSYGYT
TRBV30,11,-,AWTRGVNYGYT
TRBV5-4,14,TRBD2,ASSPGTSGRTDTQY
TRBV4-2,15,-,ASSYQGQLAGANVLT
TRBV29-1,10,TRBD1,SVDRGPGEQY
TRBV28,13,TRBD2,ASSLAGVNRQTQY
TRBV4-1,15,TRBD2,ASGRGGLALLGNEQY
TRBV5-1,12,-,ASSSNRESYEQY
TRBV18,14,TRBD1,ASSPRGQVMEETQY
TRBV5-6,11,-,ASSILRGNEQF
TRBV4-1,13,-,ASSQDQGSYNEQF
TRBV5-1,15,-,ASSLALQTNLYNEQF
TRBV4-3,12,TRBD1,ASSPGTGGYEQY
TRBV6-4,11,TRBD1,ASSEVGTAEQF
TRBV4-2,13,TRBD1,ASSQDRGPTGELF
TRBV5-6,10,-,ASSPVTGELF
TRBV9,12,-,ASSTGTFQETQY
TRBV2,12,TRBD2,ASSSGSRPYEQY
TRBV19,10,-,ASSTTGQEAF
TRBV19,12,TRBD1,ASSIIGTGNGYT
TRBV12-5,10,-,ASGWGPGEQF
TRBV19,14,-,ASSIRQGYPYNEQF
TRBV5-1,12,TRBD1,ASSFRQGGTEAF
TRBV30,12,-,AWMFGQGREKLF
TRBV6-5,12,-,ASSQATGTHEQF
TRBV18,11,-,ASSPQPGYGYT
TRBV9,17,TRBD2,ASSRLPGLAGANYNEQF
TRBV15,13,-,ATSRTRRGQETQY
TRBV5-6,11,-,ASSLVGGYEQY
TRBV28,14,TRBD1,ASSFSNTGAQETQY
TRBV6-5,13,-,ASSQVTGVPYEQY
TRBV9,14,TRBD1,ASSVDPRGGLNTIY
TRBV5-6,16,-,ASSLTGGPLAANTEAF
TRBV15,12,TRBD2,ATSLGGFPDTQY
TRBV6-1,15,TRBD1,ASSEVPQGAGNQPQH
TRBV7-6,14,TRBD1,ASSTLQGIPTGELF
TRBV29-1,10,-,SVGQRNTEAF
TRBV19,15,-,ASSTPGGRRGPGELF
TRBV7-2,12,TRBD2,ASSLDGLAGGRY
TRBV30,14,-,AWSVLPGLGNYGYT
TRBV7-9,11,-,ASSLAPTYEQY
TRBV4-1,11,-,ASSAPPQGEQY
TRBV6-1,12,TRBD1,AIGGGDHFYEQY